This section outlines one TCR beta chain sequence together with its context. Antigen unknown. The CDR3 sequence is 13 residues long. V dropped 1 base and J dropped 1 base, with 4 bases sitting between them. The germline gives CDR1 SEHNR, CDR2 FQNEAQ (reference sequence). The sample comes from a study of T cell responses to AZD1222 COVID-19 vaccine. The study's findings and limits: After the peak T cell response, and only then, were repertoires sampled. Reportedly, nearly half the spike-specific TCRs target unmutated variant regions. Clonal diversity may have been underestimated in mostly white British donors.

The table came from immunoSEQ multiplex PCR; TCRdb's copy has only in-frame clones and leaves some out. This table holds about 79,000 clones, approximately 80% found once. The chain carries TRBV7-9 and TRBJ1-1; D is unresolved. The clonotype was recovered from an adult in good health. Here the sequenced sample was peripheral blood, taken on day 0 of AZD1222 vaccination. Written as DNA, the CDR3 is TGTGCCAGCAGCTTAGAGGCGAACACTGAAGCTTTCTTT. Amino acids: CASSLEANTEAFF.